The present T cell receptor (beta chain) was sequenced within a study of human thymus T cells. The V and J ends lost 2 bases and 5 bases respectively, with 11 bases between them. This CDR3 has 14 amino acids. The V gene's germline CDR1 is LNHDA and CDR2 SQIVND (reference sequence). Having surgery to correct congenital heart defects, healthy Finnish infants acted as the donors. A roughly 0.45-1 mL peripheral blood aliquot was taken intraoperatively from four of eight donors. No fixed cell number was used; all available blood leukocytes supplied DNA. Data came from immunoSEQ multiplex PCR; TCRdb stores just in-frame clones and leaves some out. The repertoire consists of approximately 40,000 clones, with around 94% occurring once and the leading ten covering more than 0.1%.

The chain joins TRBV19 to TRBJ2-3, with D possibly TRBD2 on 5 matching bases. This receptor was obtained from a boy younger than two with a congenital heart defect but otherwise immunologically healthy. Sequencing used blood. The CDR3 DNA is TGTGCCAGTAGTATACACGGGGTCCTAGATACGCAGTATTTT. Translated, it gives CASSIHGVLDTQYF.